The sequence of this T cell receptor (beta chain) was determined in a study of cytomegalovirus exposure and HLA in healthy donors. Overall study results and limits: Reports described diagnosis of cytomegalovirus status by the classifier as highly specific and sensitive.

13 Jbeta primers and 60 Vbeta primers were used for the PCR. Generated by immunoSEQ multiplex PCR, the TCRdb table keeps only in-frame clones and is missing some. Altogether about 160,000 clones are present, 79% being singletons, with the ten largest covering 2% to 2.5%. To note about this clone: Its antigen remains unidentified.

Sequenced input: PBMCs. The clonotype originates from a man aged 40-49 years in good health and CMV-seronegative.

The CDR3 loop reads CASSPAAGVSQYF. CDR3 DNA sequence: TGTGCCAGCAGCCCCGCAGCGGGGGTGTCGCAGTATTTT. The rearrangement joins TRBV7-8 to TRBJ2-3; 8 positions match TRBD2. Germline lookup yields CDR1 SGHVS and CDR2 FQNEAQ. V gave up 5 bases and J gave up 10 bases; unmatched junction bases: 8. CDR3 length: 13 amino acids.